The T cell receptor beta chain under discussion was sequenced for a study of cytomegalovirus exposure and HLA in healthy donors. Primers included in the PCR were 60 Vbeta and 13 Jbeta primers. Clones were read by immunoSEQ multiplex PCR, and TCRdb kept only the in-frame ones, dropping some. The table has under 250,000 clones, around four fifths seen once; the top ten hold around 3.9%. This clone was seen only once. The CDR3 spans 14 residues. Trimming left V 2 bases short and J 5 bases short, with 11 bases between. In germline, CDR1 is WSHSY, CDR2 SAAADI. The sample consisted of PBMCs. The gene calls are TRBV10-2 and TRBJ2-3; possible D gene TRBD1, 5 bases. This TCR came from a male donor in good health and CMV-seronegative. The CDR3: CASSEPDRGDTQYF. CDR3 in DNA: TGCGCCAGCAGTGAGCCCGATAGGGGAGATACGCAGTATTTT.